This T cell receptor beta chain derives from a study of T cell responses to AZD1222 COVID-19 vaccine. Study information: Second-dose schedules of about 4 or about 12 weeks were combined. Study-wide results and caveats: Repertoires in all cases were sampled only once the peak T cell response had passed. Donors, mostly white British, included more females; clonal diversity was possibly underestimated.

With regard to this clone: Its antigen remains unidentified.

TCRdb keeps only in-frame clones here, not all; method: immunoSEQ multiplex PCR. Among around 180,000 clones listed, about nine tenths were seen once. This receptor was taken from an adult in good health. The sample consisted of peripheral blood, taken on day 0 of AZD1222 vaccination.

As DNA, the CDR3 is TGTGCCAGCAGACGAGGGACTGTCCATGAAGCTTTCTTT. Its translation: CASRRGTVHEAFF. The J gene is TRBJ1-1, the V gene TRBV5-6, with D tentatively TRBD1 (5 bases). V dropped 5 bases and J dropped 7 bases, with 15 bases sitting between them. Per the germline V gene, CDR1 is SGHDT and CDR2 is YYEEEE. This CDR3 spans 13 amino acids.